This TCR beta chain was recorded in a study of T cells in Graves' hyperthyroidism and ophthalmopathy. Study observations and caveats: In blood, most of the thyroid clonotypes expanded above 0.001 were also present.

This CDR3 spans 15 amino acids. The trim removed 4 bases at V and 5 bases at J, leaving 5 bases unmatched. CDR1 and CDR2 from the germline V gene are SGHNT and YYREEE (reference sequence). The source material, RNA transcripts, was used to amplify TCR beta CDR3 regions. First-round RT-PCR with HTBI primers amplified the TCR CDR3 region. TCRdb re-called the multiplex PCR reads with MiXCR, one entry per CDR3 protein. This sample has 500,000 or so distinct CDR3 sequences, with over 15% found just once. Fresh peripheral blood, more than 8 ml of it, supplied the PBMCs. This clonotype appeared many times. What it binds is unknown.

The source of this sequence is a woman in her late teens or twenties with Graves' ophthalmopathy. The sample comprised blood. The rearrangement uses TRBV5-4 and TRBJ2-1, with TRBD2 matching over 11 bases. CDR3 region: CASSNGLAGDNEQFF. The CDR3 nucleotides are TGTGCCAGCAGCAACGGACTAGCGGGTGACAATGAGCAGTTCTTC.